The following is a TCR beta chain sequence with its context. Its cognate antigen has yet to be identified. No qualities accompany the bases; no much larger clone lies one base away. This record belongs to a study of blood T cell repertoires in COVID-19 (dated by TCRdb to between 2020 and 2021). Broadly, across the study: The collaborator samples originated in the United States, Italy and Spain and spanned the acute and convalescent phases of COVID-19. The material from the prospective study consisted of cDNA or gDNA derived from T cells, B-cell-depleted T cells, or PBMCs. Subjects who had been exposed to COVID-19, were actively infected with it, or had recovered from it provided the deeply sampled blood TCRbeta repertoires that made up the dataset. The repertoires were released in a freely available public database meant as a resource for research on the immune response to SARS-CoV-2. Samples came from the ongoing ImmuneRACE study (first 160 participants) plus 1,254 subjects from 6 global collaborators. The sample metadata nearly always contained a de-identified subject ID, COVID-19 status, age in years and sex. Where available, HLA class I and class II types were obtained from metadata supplied by the sample provider rather than from assay-based typing.

What the work shows at the level of the full study, not this receptor alone: The quantity of clinical and demographic metadata differed by source and by participant and was supplied without curation.

The immunoSEQ Assay, a bias-controlled multiplex PCR, was used to amplify TCRbeta CDR3 regions from genomic DNA. Per the original workflow: Within the assay, amplification of reference gene primers was used to estimate how many nucleated cells each sample contained. To quantify the absolute abundance of each unique TCRbeta CDR3 rearrangement, sequence reads were collapsed and filtered. Productive Simpson clonality was computed per sample as the square root of Simpson's diversity index over productive rearrangements. In its TCRdb copy, this immuneACCESS table keeps in-frame sequences only and misses some clones. Where compared with another copy, unresolved V genes explain less than half of these, and the others have no known cause. That table supplies the V and J calls and clone size; D and trimming were determined from the DNA. The sample table contains more than 150,000 clones; only one count was recorded for about 87% of them. 9.5% to 15% of the sample lies in the top ten.

One collaborating source in Seattle enrolled patients during active infection and followed them longitudinally through the course of disease. Whole blood was collected in K2EDTA tubes by collaborating institutions according to the institutions' own protocols. For TCRbeta analysis, collaborator samples were shipped as frozen whole blood, as isolated PBMCs, or as DNA extracted from either sample type. The CDR3 goes from the cysteine to the phenylalanine over 14 residues. The sequence is cut down to CDR3 DNA, 42 bases in frame from base 1. According to the germline V gene, CDR1 reads SGHTA and CDR2 reads FQGNSA. The germline V end is reduced by 4 bases and the J end by 2 bases; junction bases left unmatched: 2.

The clonotype comes from a woman in her seventies with COVID-19, enrolled during active disease. The specimen was peripheral blood. Rearrangement joined TRBV7-2 to TRBJ1-5, with 7 central nucleotides matching TRBD1. The CDR3 here reads CASSSGQGNQPQHF. The DNA is TGTGCCAGCAGCTCCGGACAGGGCAATCAGCCCCAGCATTTT.